This TCR beta chain emerged from a study of radiotherapy plus CTLA-4 blockade in lung cancer. Study-wide background: Overall, approximately 19% of patients showed an objective response, while 25% to 35% attained disease control.

Treatment of patients with chemo-refractory metastatic non-small-cell lung cancer consisted of focal radiation plus CTLA-4 blockade with ipilimumab. Study-level findings and limits: Early blood T cell clone changes and increased post-radiation serum interferon-beta were reportedly the strongest response predictors. Following radiotherapy plus ipilimumab, tumor-derived TCR clones expanded in the blood.

A remark on this clone: The antigen remains unidentified.

The data were produced by immunoSEQ multiplex PCR, yet TCRdb's version contains in-frame clones alone and is incomplete. The table records roughly 75,000 clones, less than 85% of them present only once. Specimen: peripheral blood, collected from a patient treated with radiotherapy plus ipilimumab. The TCR originated in a human donor with non-small cell lung cancer who had stable disease on radiotherapy plus ipilimumab.

CDR3 residues: CASSLVTGPGYEQYF. CDR3 in DNA: TGTGCCAGCAGCTTAGTCACAGGGCCAGGGTACGAGCAGTACTTC. The gene calls are TRBV11-2 and TRBJ2-7; TRBD1 might be the D (6 bases). Germline V gene data show CDR1 as SGHAT and CDR2 as FQNNGV. The CDR3 spans 15 residues. V lost 1 base, J lost 4 bases, and 14 bases lay in between.